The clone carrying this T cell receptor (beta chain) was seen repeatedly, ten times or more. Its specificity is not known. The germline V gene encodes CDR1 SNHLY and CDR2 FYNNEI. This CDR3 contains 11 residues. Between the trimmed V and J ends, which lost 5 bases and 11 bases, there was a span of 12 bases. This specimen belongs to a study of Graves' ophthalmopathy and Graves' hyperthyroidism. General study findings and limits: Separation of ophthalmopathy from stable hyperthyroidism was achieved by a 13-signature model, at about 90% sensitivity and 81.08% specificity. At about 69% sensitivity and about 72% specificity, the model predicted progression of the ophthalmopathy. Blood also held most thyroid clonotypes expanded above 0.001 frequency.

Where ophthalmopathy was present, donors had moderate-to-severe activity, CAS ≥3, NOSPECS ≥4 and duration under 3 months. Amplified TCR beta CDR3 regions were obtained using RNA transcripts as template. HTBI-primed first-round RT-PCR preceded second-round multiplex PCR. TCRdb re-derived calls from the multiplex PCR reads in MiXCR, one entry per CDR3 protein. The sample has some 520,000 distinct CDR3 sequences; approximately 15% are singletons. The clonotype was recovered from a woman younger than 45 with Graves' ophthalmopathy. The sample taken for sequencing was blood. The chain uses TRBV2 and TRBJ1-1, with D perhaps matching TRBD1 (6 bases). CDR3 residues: CASSRQDRAFF. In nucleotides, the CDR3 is TGTGCCAGCAGTCGACAGGATAGGGCTTTCTTT.